Below are 29 T cell receptor beta chains sequenced from a single sample in a study of T cells after yellow fever vaccination. TCRdb re-called the 5' RACE reads through MiXCR, storing one row per CDR3 protein. The repertoire holds 200,000 to 300,000 distinct CDR3 sequences, with under 15% as singletons. Material: CD4+ T cells sorted from PBMCs, obtained 45 days after the yellow fever booster vaccination. The receptors originated from a man aged 25-45 years who received the YFV17D yellow fever vaccine.

CDR3: CSALAGSSYNEQFF. The CDR3 coding sequence is TGCAGTGCTTTAGCGGGGAGCTCCTACAATGAGCAGTTCTTC. This chain joins TRBV20-1 and TRBJ2-1; 8 bases line up with TRBD2. The CDR3 is 14 residues long. V was pared by 5 bases and J by 0 bases, with 3 bases of the junction left unmatched. Germline V gene lookup returns CDR1 DFQATT and CDR2 SNEGSKA (reference sequence).

The gene calls are TRBV29-1 and TRBJ2-2, with 8 nucleotides matching TRBD1. This CDR3 spans 14 amino acids. V was clipped by 4 bases and J by 0 bases; unmatched bases: 1. Germline CDR1 reads SQVTM; CDR2 reads ANQGSEA. The CDR3 loop reads CSVGQGTNTGELFF. Here the CDR3 DNA reads TGCAGCGTTGGACAGGGGACGAACACCGGGGAGCTGTTTTTT.

This clonotype came up many times. The rearrangement links TRBV12-3 or TRBV12-4 to TRBJ2-1; a weak D match, TRBD1 (6 bases). The CDR3 runs 12 residues. V lost 2 bases, J lost 10 bases, and 9 bases lay in between. Here the CDR3 reads CASSLNRAEQFF. CDR3 bases: TGTGCCAGCAGTTTAAACAGGGCGGAGCAGTTCTTC.

The gene calls are TRBV12-3 or TRBV12-4 and TRBJ2-7; D perhaps matches TRBD1 (6 bases). This CDR3 is built from 14 residues. Trimming stripped 5 bases from V and 1 base from J, with 12 bases between. Here the CDR3 reads CASSGGHLSYEQYF. The CDR3 bases are TGTGCCAGCAGTGGGGGACACCTATCCTACGAGCAGTACTTC.

This clonotype came up a few times. The rearrangement joins TRBV20-1 to TRBJ2-3; TRBD2 matches at 9 bases. Germline V gene lookup returns CDR1 DFQATT and CDR2 SNEGSKA (reference sequence). The V and J ends lost 4 bases and 4 bases, in that order; junction bases with no gene match: 6. This CDR3 comprises 14 residues. Written as DNA, the CDR3 is TGCAGTGCTAAAGTAGCGGGAGTTCCAGATACGCAGTATTTT. This sequence encodes CSAKVAGVPDTQYF.

This clonotype occurred a few times. The chain uses TRBV24-1 and TRBJ2-3, with TRBD2 matching 7 bases. V gave up 3 bases and J gave up 9 bases; unmatched junction bases: 14. CDR1 and CDR2 from the germline V gene are KGHDR and SFDVKD. The CDR3 loop spans 16 amino acids. CDR3 DNA sequence: TGTGCCACCAGTGATCCTTCGGGGGGAGGGCCTGAGACGCAGTATTTT. It codes for CATSDPSGGGPETQYF.

This clonotype was counted ten times or more. V gene TRBV5-5 combines with J gene TRBJ1-1; D not resolved. The CDR3 runs to 13 residues. The ends were cut back, 4 bases at V and 1 base at J, with 8 bases in the middle. Germline V gives CDR1 SGHKS, CDR2 YYEKEE (reference sequence). CDR3 in DNA: TGTGCCAGCAGCGTCATTGAGAACACTGAAGCTTTCTTT. Protein product: CASSVIENTEAFF.

This clonotype was observed once. CDR3 coding DNA: TGTGCCAGCAGACCCGGACAGGGGAATAATGAAAAACTGTTTTTT. It codes for CASRPGQGNNEKLFF. The chain has TRBV2 and TRBJ1-4; 9 nucleotides agree with TRBD1. The trim removed 6 bases at V and 4 bases at J, leaving 6 bases unmatched. The CDR3 runs 15 residues. Germline V gives CDR1 SNHLY, CDR2 FYNNEI.

This clonotype has just a few counts. The chain employs TRBV7-9 and TRBJ1-5; 11 bases agree with TRBD1. From germline, CDR1 is SEHNR and CDR2 FQNEAQ (reference sequence). V lost 5 bases, J lost 9 bases, and 3 bases stayed unmatched. This CDR3 comprises 13 residues. The CDR3 DNA follows: TGTGCCAGCAGCCGGACAGGGGGCGCGCCCCAGCATTTT. Translation: CASSRTGGAPQHF.

The chain joins TRBV5-1 to TRBJ2-5; 7 bases are a match to TRBD1. The CDR3 consists of 18 residues. CDR1 and CDR2 (germline): SGHRS, YFSETQ. V trimming: 0 bases; J trimming: 2 bases; junction bases outside the gene matches: 13. For the CDR3, the DNA is TGCGCCAGCAGCTTGGTCCCCCGGGACAGCGGACCTCAAGAGACCCAGTACTTC. Translated, it gives CASSLVPRDSGPQETQYF.

A few counts support this clonotype. This rearrangement joins TRBV27 to TRBJ2-1; perhaps D is TRBD1 or TRBD2 (5 bases each). This CDR3 has 14 amino acids. CDR1 is MNHEY, CDR2 SMNVEV, per germline (reference sequence). The V and J ends lost 6 bases and 5 bases respectively, with 14 bases between them. CDR3: CASRKAGGNNEQFF. DNA for the CDR3: TGTGCCAGCAGGAAAGCTGGGGGAAACAATGAGCAGTTCTTC.

This clonotype was seen a few times. The rearrangement links TRBV28 to TRBJ2-1; D is uncertain. V dropped 3 bases and J dropped 6 bases, with 18 bases sitting between them. The CDR3 is made up of 16 amino acids. Germline CDR1 and CDR2: MDHEN and SYDVKM. For the CDR3, the DNA is TGTGCCAGCAGTTTTTCGGAGTACACATCCGGCAATGAGCAGTTCTTC. It translates to CASSFSEYTSGNEQFF.

In this sample, this clonotype turned up a few times. J is TRBJ1-1 and V is TRBV7-2; D call uncertain. The CDR3 totals 17 residues. Germline CDR1 SGHTA, CDR2 FQGNSA. V was cut by 0 bases and J by 0 bases, with 14 bases left in between. Written as DNA, the CDR3 is TGTGCCAGCAGCTTAGCGCCCCCCGGGGTCATGAACACTGAAGCTTTCTTT. Translated, it gives CASSLAPPGVMNTEAFF.

J is TRBJ2-5 and V is TRBV15; a possible D gene is TRBD1 (6 bases). Germline V gene data show CDR1 as LNHNV and CDR2 as YYDKDF (reference sequence). CDR3 size: 15 residues. Trimming left V 3 bases short and J 3 bases short, with 14 bases between. CDR3 nucleotide sequence: TGTGCCACCAGCAGGGTGTACAGGGTAGAAGAGACCCAGTACTTC. This translates into CATSRVYRVEETQYF.

This clonotype occurred a few times. The rearrangement uses TRBV7-9 and TRBJ2-5; D remains ambiguous. The CDR3 runs to 14 residues. Trimming stripped 5 bases from V and 2 bases from J, with 12 bases between. Germline V gene sequence: CDR1 SEHNR, CDR2 FQNEAQ (reference sequence). The CDR3 bases are TGTGCCAGCAGCCCCCAGTTACGTCAAGAGACCCAGTACTTC. Translated, it gives CASSPQLRQETQYF.

The rearrangement links TRBV7-9 to TRBJ2-7, with a weak D call TRBD1 (6 bases). This CDR3 spans 15 amino acids. Trimming stripped 4 bases from V and 0 bases from J, with 13 bases between. Germline V CDR1 and CDR2: SEHNR, FQNEAQ (reference sequence). CDR3: CASSSGQPSSYEQYF. CDR3 bases: TGTGCCAGCAGCTCAGGACAGCCTAGCTCCTACGAGCAGTACTTC.

In this sample, this clonotype turned up a few times. The chain couples TRBV11-2 to TRBJ2-3, with 8 bases fitting TRBD2. The CDR3 consists of 15 residues. The V gene end was trimmed by 5 bases and the J gene end by 4 bases; junction bases not matched to a gene: 8. Germline assignment: CDR1 SGHAT and CDR2 FQNNGV. Here the CDR3 DNA reads TGTGCCAGCAGCATCGGGACTAGTTCGGCAGATACGCAGTATTTT. Its translation: CASSIGTSSADTQYF.

This clonotype has just a few counts. V gene TRBV6-5 combines with J gene TRBJ2-7; no clear D. Germline V gene sequence: CDR1 MNHEY, CDR2 SVGAGI. V lost 2 bases and J 7 bases, leaving 12 bases between the germline ends. This CDR3 comprises 13 residues. This chain's CDR3 is CASSYRPRWEQYF. Here the CDR3 DNA reads TGTGCCAGCAGTTACAGGCCGCGCTGGGAGCAGTACTTC.

A few counts support this clonotype. The CDR3 loop reads CSARTDRGGTDTQYF. CDR3 nucleotides: TGCAGTGCTAGAACCGACAGAGGAGGCACAGATACGCAGTATTTT. The chain couples TRBV20-1 to TRBJ2-3, with D perhaps TRBD1 (5 bases). The V gene's germline CDR1 is DFQATT and CDR2 SNEGSKA (reference sequence). This CDR3 is built from 15 residues. V was trimmed by 2 bases and J by 1 base, leaving 13 bases between them.

This chain connects TRBV3-1 to TRBJ1-5, with a tentative D call TRBD1 (5 bases). The CDR3 runs 15 residues. Germline V gene data show CDR1 as LGHDT and CDR2 as YNNKEL (reference sequence). With 3 bases removed from V and 3 bases from J, the gap between germline ends came to 12 bases. The CDR3 region has the DNA TGTGCCAGCAGCCAGTGGGATGGGACCAATCAGCCCCAGCATTTT. Encoded protein: CASSQWDGTNQPQHF.

This clonotype was seen a handful of times. The chain uses TRBV7-2 and TRBJ2-7, with 9 nucleotides matching TRBD2. CDR3 length: 14 amino acids. CDR1 is SGHTA, CDR2 FQGNSA, per germline. With V trimmed by 7 bases and J by 0 bases, 4 bases remained unmatched. In DNA form, the CDR3 reads TGTGCCAGCACCTTGACTAGCGGCTCCTACGAGCAGTACTTC. Residues: CASTLTSGSYEQYF. The full variable domain, rest sourced from reference TRBV7-2 and TRBJ2-7, is GAGVSQSPSNKVTEKGKDVELRCDPISGHTALYWYRQSLGQGLEFLIYFQGNSAPDKSGLPSDRFSAERTGGSVSTLTIQRTQQEDSAVYLCASTLTSGSYEQYFGPGTRLTVT.

There are a few counts of this clonotype. This chain links TRBV10-3 with TRBJ2-5; 7 bases are shared with TRBD2. This CDR3 region has 13 residues. In germline, CDR1 is ENHRY, CDR2 SYGVKD. The ends lost 7 bases at V and 6 bases at J; junction bases unmatched: 8. CDR3 in DNA: TGTGCCATCACGGGGGAGGGGTTAAAGACCCAGTACTTC. Translation: CAITGEGLKTQYF.

This clonotype was detected ten times or more. The chain links TRBV20-1 to TRBJ2-6; unclear D gene. Trimming left V 1 base short and J 7 bases short, with 8 bases between. CDR3 size: 13 residues. The germline CDR1 and CDR2 sequences are DFQATT and SNEGSKA (reference sequence). The CDR3 protein is CSARVSVANVLTF. DNA for the CDR3: TGCAGTGCTAGAGTTTCGGTAGCCAACGTCCTGACTTTC.

This clonotype was detected a few times. The V and J genes are TRBV28 and TRBJ2-2; the D is unclear. CDR1 MDHEN and CDR2 SYDVKM come from the germline V gene. This CDR3 has 11 amino acids. Trimming stripped 10 bases from V and 6 bases from J, with 9 bases between. The CDR3 sequence: CATRRAGELFF. The CDR3 DNA sequence: TGTGCCACCAGACGTGCCGGGGAGCTGTTTTTT.

DNA for the CDR3: TGTGCCAGCAGCTCACCGAACCAACACACAGATACGCAGTATTTT. Translating it yields CASSSPNQHTDTQYF. This rearrangement joins TRBV7-6 to TRBJ2-3; D is ambiguous. CDR1 is SGHVS, CDR2 FNYEAQ, per germline. This CDR3 has 15 amino acids. Trimming cost V 4 bases and J 2 bases, with 13 bases left between them. The full variable domain, in which reference TRBV7-6 and TRBJ2-3 provide the parts outside the CDR3, is GAGVSQSPRYKVTKRGQDVALRCDPISGHVSLYWYRQALGQGPEFLTYFNYEAQQDKSGLPNDRFSAERPEGSISTLTIQRTEQRDSAMYRCASSSPNQHTDTQYFGPGTRLTVL.

This clonotype was seen many times. The gene calls are TRBV21-1 and TRBJ2-7; the D segment call TRBD1 is taken from the table without a DNA check. TRBV21-1 is a pseudogene locus. This CDR3 spans 16 amino acids. CDR3 in DNA: TGTGCCAGCAGCCAACGGGGGGGCGGGAGATCCTACGAGCAGTACTTC. This sequence encodes CASSQRGGGRSYEQYF.

V and J are TRBV5-1 and TRBJ2-3; TRBD2 matches 8 bases. The CDR3 runs to 15 residues. Germline loops: CDR1 SGHRS, CDR2 YFSETQ. Trimming removed 2 bases from V and 1 base from J; junction bases left unmatched: 3. The chain's CDR3 is CASSLATSGTDTQYF. The DNA for the CDR3 is TGCGCCAGCAGCTTAGCGACTAGCGGCACAGATACGCAGTATTTT.

This clonotype was detected only a few times. J is TRBJ2-5 and V is TRBV6-2 or TRBV6-3; 8 nucleotides align to TRBD2. CDR1 and CDR2 (germline): MNHEY, SVGEGT. V lost 5 bases, J lost 6 bases, and 11 bases stayed unmatched. The CDR3 contains 15 residues. CDR3 region: CASSAGGAGAKTQYF. As DNA, the CDR3 is TGTGCCAGCAGTGCCGGGGGAGCGGGAGCTAAGACCCAGTACTTC.

This CDR3 reads CASSWGRTGNSPLHF. In nucleotides, the CDR3 is TGTGCCAGCAGTTGGGGACGGACAGGGAATTCACCCCTCCACTTT. This sequence joins TRBV5-8 and TRBJ1-6; 8 bases agree with TRBD1. CDR1 and CDR2 (germline): SGHTS, YDEGEE. This CDR3 has 15 amino acids. The J segment lost 7 bases and the V segment lost 5 bases, leaving 8 bases of the junction unmatched.